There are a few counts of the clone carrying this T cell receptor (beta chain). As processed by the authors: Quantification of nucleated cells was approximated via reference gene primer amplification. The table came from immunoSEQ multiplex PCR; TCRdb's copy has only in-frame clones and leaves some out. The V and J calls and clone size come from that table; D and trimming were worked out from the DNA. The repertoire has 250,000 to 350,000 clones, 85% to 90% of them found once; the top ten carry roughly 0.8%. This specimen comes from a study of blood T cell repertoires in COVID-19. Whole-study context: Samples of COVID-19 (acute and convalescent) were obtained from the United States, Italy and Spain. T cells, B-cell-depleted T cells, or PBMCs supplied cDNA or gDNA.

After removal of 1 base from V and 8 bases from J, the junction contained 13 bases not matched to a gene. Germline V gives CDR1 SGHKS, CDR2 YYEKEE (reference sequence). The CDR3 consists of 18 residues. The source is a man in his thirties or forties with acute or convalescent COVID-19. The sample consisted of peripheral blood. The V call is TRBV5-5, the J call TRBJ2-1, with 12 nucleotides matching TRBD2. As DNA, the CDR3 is TGTGCCAGCAGCTTGACTAGCGGGGGGCCCATAGGGGTGGATGAGCAGTTCTTC. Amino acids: CASSLTSGGPIGVDEQFF.